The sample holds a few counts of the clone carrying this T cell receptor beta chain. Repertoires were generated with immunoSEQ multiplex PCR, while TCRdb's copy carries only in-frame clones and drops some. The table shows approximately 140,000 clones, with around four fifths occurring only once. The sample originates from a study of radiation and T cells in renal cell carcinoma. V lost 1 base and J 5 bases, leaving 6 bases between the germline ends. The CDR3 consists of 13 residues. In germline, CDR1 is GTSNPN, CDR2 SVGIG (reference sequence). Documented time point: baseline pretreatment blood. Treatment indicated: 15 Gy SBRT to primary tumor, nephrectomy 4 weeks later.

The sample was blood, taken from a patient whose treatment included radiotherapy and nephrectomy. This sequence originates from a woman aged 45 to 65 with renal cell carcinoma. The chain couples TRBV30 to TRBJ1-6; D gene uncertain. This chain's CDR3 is CAWSGENNSPLHF. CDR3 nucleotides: TGTGCCTGGAGTGGGGAGAATAATTCACCCCTCCACTTT.